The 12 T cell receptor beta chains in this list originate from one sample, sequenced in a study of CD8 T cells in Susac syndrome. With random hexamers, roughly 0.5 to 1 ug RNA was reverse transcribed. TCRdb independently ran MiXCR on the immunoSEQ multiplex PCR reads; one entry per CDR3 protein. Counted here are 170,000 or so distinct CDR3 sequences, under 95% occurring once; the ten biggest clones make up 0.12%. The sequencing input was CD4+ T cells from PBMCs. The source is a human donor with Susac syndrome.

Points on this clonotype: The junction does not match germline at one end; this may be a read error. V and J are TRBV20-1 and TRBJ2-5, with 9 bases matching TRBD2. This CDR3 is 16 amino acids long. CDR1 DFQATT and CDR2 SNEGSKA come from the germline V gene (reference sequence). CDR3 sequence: CSARDFSGGDQETQYF. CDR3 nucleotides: TGCAGTGCTAGAGATTTTAGCGGGGGTGACCAGGAGACCCAGTACTTC.

The CDR3 bases are TGTGCCAGCAGATTGAACAGGGAAGAAACGGCCCAGCATTTT. As protein: CASRLNREETAQHF. The chain uses TRBV12-3 or TRBV12-4 and TRBJ1-5, with a possible D match to TRBD1 (6 bases). This CDR3 contains 14 residues. With 6 bases removed from V and 11 bases from J, the gap between germline ends came to 20 bases.

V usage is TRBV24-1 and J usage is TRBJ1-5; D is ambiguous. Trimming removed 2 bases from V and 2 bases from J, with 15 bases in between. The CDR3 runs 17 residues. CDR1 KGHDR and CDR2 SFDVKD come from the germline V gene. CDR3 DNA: TGTGCCACCAGTGATTGCCCCCCTGACCGAGGCAATCAGCCCCAGCATTTT. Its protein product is CATSDCPPDRGNQPQHF.

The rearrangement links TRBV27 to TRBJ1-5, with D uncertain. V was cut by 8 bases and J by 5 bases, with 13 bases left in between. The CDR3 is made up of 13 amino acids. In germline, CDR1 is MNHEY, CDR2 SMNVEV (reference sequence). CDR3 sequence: CASRGGTYQPQHF. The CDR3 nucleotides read TGTGCCAGCCGAGGCGGCACCTATCAGCCCCAGCATTTT.

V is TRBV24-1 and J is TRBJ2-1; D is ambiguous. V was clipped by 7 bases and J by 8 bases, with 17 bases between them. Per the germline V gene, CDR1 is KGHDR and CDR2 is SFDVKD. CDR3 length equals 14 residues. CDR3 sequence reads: CATSEHLAPDEQFF. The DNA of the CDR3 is TGTGCCACCAGCGAACATCTCGCGCCGGATGAGCAGTTCTTC.

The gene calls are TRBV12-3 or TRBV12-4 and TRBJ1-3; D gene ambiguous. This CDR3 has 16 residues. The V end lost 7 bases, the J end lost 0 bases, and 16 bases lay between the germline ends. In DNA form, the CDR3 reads TGTGCCAGCACCCCCCAAAGGGAACTCTCTGGAAACACCATATATTTT. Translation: CASTPQRELSGNTIYF.

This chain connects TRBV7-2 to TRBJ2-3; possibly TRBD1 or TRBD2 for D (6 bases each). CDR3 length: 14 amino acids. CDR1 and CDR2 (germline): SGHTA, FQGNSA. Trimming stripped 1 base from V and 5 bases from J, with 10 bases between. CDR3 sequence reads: CASSLGGARDTQYF. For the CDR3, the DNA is TGTGCCAGCAGCTTAGGGGGGGCTAGAGATACGCAGTATTTT. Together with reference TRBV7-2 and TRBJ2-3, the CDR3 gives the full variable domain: GAGVSQSPSNKVTEKGKDVELRCDPISGHTALYWYRQSLGQGLEFLIYFQGNSAPDKSGLPSDRFSAERTGGSVSTLTIQRTQQEDSAVYLCASSLGGARDTQYFGPGTRLTVL.

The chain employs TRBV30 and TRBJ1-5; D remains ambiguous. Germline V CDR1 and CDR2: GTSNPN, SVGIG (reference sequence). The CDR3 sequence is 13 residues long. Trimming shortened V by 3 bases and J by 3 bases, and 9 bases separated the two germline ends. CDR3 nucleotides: TGTGCCTGGAGCGGGAAGAACAATCAGCCCCAGCATTTT. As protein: CAWSGKNNQPQHF.

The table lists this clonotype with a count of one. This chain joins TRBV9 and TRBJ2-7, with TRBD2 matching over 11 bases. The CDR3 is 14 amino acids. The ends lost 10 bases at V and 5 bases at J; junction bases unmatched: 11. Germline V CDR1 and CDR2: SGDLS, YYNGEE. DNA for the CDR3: TGTGCCCGAGTTACTAGCGGGGGATCCCACGAGCAGTACTTC. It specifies CARVTSGGSHEQYF.

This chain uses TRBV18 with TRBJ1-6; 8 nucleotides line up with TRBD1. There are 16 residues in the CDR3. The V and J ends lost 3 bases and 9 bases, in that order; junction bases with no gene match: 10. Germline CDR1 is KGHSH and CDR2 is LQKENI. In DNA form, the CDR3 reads TGTGCCAGCTCACCCCCCGGCGGACAGGGAGGTTCACCCCTCCACTTT. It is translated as CASSPPGGQGGSPLHF.

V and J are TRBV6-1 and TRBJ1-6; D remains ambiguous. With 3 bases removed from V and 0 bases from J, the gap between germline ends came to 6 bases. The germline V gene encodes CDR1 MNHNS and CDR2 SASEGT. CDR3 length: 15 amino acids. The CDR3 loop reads CASSDQVSYNSPLHF. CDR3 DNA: TGTGCCAGCAGTGATCAGGTCTCCTATAATTCACCCCTCCACTTT.

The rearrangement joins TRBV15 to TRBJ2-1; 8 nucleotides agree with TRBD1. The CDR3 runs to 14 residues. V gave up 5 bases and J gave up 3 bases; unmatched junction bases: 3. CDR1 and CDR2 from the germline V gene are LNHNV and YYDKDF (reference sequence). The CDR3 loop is CATSGQGIYNEQFF. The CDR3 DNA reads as TGTGCCACCAGCGGACAGGGAATCTACAATGAGCAGTTCTTC.